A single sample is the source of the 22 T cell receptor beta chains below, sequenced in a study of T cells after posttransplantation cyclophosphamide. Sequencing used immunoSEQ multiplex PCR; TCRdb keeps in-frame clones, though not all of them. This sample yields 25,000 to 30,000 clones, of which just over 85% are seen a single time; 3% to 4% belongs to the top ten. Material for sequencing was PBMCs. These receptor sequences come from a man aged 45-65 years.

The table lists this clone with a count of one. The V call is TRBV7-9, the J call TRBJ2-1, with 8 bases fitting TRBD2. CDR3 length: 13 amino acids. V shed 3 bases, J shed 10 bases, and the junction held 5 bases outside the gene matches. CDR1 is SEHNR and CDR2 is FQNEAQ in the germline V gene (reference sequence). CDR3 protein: CASSFGRAGEQFF. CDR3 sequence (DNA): TGTGCCAGCAGCTTCGGGAGGGCCGGGGAGCAGTTCTTC.

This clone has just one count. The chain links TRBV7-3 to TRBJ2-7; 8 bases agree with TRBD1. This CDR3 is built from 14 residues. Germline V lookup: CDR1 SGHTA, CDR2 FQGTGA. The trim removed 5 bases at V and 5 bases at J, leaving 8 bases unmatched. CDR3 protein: CASSLDRVSNEQYF. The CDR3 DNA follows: TGTGCCAGCAGCCTGGACAGGGTGAGCAACGAGCAGTACTTC.

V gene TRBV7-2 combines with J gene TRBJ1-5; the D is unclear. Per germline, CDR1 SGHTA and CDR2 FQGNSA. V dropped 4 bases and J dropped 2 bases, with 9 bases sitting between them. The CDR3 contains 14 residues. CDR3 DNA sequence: TGTGCCAGCAGCTCCCGAGTCGGCAATCAGCCCCAGCATTTT. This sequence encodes CASSSRVGNQPQHF.

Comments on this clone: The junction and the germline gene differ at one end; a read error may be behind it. The DNA for the CDR3 is TGTGCCAGCAGTAGAGCTGGGGGCCCGTCCAGATTC. Amino acid sequence: CASSRAGGPSRF. The chain is built from TRBV27 and TRBJ2-7; possibly TRBD1 for D (6 bases). This CDR3 contains 12 residues. Germline V gene data show CDR1 as MNHEY and CDR2 as SMNVEV (reference sequence).

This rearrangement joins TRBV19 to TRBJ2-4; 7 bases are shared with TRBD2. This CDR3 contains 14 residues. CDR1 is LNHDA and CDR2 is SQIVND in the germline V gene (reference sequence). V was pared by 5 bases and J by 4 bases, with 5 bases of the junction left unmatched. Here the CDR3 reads CASSFLADKNIQYF. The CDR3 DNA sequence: TGTGCCAGTAGTTTCCTAGCGGATAAAAACATTCAGTACTTC.

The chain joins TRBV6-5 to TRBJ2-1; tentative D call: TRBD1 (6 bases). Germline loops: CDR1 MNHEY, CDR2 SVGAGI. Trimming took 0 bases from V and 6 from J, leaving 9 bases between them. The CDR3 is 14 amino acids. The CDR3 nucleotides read TGTGCCAGCAGTTACTCTCGAGGGGGCAATGAGCAGTTCTTC. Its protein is CASSYSRGGNEQFF.

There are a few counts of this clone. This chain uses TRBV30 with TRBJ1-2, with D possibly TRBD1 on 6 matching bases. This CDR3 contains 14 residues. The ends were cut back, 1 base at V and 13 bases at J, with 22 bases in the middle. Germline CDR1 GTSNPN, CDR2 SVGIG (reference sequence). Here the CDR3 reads CAWSAARTRTAGTF. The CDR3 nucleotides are TGTGCCTGGAGTGCAGCACGGACGCGGACAGCCGGCACCTTC.

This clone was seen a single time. CDR3 sequence reads: CACSWGGQAFQETQYF. CDR3 in DNA: TGTGCCTGTTCTTGGGGGGGACAGGCTTTCCAAGAGACCCAGTACTTC. The chain recombines TRBV30 with TRBJ2-5; a possible D gene is TRBD1 (8 bases). V gave up 6 bases and J gave up 1 base, with 21 bases separating them. The CDR3 runs to 16 residues. Germline CDR1 GTSNPN, CDR2 SVGIG (reference sequence).

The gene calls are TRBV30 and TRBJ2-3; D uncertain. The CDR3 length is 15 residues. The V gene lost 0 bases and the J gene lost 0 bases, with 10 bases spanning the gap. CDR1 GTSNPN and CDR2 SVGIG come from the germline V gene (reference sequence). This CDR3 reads CAWSVIGPSTDTQYF. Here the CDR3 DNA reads TGTGCCTGGAGTGTAATCGGTCCTAGCACAGATACGCAGTATTTT.

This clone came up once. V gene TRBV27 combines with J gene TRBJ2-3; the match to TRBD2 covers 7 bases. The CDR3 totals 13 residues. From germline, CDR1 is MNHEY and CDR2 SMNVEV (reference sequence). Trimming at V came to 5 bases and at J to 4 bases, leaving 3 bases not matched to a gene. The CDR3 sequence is CASSRDYADTQYF. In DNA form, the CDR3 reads TGTGCCAGCAGTCGGGACTACGCAGATACGCAGTATTTT.

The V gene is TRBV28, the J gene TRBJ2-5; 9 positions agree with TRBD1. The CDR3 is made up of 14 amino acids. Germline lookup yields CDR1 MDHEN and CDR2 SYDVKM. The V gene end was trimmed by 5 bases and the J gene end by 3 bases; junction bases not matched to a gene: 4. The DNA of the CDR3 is TGTGCCAGCAGTCCCTGGACAGGGGAAGAGACCCAGTACTTC. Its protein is CASSPWTGEETQYF.

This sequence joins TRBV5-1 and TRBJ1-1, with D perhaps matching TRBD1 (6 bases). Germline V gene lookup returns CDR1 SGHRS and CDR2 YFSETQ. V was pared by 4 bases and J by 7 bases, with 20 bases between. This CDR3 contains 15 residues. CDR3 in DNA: TGCGCCAGCAGCCCTCATCGGGCGGGGGCTGGTGAAGCTTTCTTT. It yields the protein CASSPHRAGAGEAFF.

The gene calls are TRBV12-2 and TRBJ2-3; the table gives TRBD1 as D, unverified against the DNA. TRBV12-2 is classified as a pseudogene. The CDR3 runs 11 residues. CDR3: CASRFRDTQYF. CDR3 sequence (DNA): TGTGCAAGTCGCTTCAGAGATACGCAGTATTTT.

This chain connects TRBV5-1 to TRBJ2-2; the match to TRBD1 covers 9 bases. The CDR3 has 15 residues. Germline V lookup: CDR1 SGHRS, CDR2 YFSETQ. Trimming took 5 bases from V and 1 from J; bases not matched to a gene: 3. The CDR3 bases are TGCGCCAGCAGTTCGGGACAGGGGAACACCGGGGAGCTGTTTTTT. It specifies CASSSGQGNTGELFF.

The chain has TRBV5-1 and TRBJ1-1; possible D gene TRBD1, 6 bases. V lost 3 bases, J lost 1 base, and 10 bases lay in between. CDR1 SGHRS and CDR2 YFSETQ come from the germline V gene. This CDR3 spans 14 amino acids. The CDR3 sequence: CASSWEGQNTEAFF. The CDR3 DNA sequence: TGCGCCAGCAGCTGGGAGGGACAGAACACTGAAGCTTTCTTT.

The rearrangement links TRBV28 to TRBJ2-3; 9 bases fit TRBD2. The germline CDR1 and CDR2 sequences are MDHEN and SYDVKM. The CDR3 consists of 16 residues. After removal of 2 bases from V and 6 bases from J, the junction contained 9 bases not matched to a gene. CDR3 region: CASSLGRGGYSDTQYF. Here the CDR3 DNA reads TGTGCCAGCAGTTTAGGGCGGGGGGGGTATTCGGATACGCAGTATTTT. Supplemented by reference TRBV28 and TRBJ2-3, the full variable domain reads DVKVTQSSRYLVKRTGEKVFLECVQDMDHENMFWYRQDPGLGLRLIYFSYDVKMKEKGDIPEGYSVSREKKERFSLILESASTNQTSMYLCASSLGRGGYSDTQYFGPGTRLTVL.

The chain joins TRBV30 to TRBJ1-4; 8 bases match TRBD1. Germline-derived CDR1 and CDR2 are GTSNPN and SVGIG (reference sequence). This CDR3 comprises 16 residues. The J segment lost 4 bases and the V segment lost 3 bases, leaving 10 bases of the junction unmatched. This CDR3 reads CAWRRQGFGNNEKLFF. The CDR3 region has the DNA TGTGCCTGGAGGCGACAGGGGTTCGGTAATAATGAAAAACTGTTTTTT.

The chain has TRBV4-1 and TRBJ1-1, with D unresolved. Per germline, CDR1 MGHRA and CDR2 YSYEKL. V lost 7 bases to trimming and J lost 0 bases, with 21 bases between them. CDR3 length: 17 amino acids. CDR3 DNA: TGCGCCAGCAAACCCACGCCGCGCCAAACCCTGAACACTGAAGCTTTCTTT. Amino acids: CASKPTPRQTLNTEAFF.

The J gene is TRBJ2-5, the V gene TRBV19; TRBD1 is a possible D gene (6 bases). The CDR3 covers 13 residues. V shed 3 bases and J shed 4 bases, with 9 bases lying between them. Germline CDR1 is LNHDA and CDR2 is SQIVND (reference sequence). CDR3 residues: CASSMDRGETQYF. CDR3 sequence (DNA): TGTGCCAGTAGTATGGACAGAGGAGAGACCCAGTACTTC.

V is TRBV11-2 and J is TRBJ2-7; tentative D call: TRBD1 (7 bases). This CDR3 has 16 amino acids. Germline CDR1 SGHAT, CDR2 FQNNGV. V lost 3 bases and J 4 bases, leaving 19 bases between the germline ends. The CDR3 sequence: CASSFGGGGTVYEQYF. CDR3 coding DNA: TGTGCCAGCAGCTTCGGAGGCGGCGGGACAGTTTACGAGCAGTACTTC.

Here the CDR3 DNA reads TGTGCCAGCAGTACGGGACACCTCAAACGAACCCCACAGTACTTC. It specifies CASSTGHLKRTPQYF. The chain has TRBV6-5 and TRBJ2-7; weak D call: TRBD1 (6 bases). This CDR3 comprises 15 residues. Germline CDR1 MNHEY, CDR2 SVGAGI. The V end lost 5 bases, the J end lost 10 bases, and 24 bases lay between the germline ends.

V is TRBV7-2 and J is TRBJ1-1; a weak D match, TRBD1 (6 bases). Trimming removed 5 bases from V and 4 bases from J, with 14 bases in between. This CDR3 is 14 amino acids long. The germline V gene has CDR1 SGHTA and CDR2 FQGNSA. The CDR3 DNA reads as TGTGCCAGCAGCCCCTTGACAGGTTCCACTGAAGCTTTCTTT. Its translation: CASSPLTGSTEAFF. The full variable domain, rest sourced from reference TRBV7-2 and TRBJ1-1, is GAGVSQSPSNKVTEKGKDVELRCDPISGHTALYWYRQSLGQGLEFLIYFQGNSAPDKSGLPSDRFSAERTGGSVSTLTIQRTQQEDSAVYLCASSPLTGSTEAFFGQGTRLTVV.